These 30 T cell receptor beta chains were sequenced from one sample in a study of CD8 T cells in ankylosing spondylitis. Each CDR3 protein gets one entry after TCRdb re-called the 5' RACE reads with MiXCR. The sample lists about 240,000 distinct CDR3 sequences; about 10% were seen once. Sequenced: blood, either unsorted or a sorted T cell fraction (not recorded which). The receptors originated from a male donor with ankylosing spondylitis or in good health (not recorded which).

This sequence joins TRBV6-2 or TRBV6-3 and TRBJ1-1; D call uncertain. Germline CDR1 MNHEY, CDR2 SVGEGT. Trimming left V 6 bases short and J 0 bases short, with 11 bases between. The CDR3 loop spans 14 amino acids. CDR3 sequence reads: CASSPWGVNTEAFF. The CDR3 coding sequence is TGTGCCAGCAGCCCCTGGGGAGTGAACACTGAAGCTTTCTTT.

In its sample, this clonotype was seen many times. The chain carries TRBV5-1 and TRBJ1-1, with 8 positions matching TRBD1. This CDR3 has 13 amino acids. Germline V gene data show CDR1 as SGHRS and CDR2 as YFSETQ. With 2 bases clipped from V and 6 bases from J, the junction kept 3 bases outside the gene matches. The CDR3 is CASSFGQGSEAFF. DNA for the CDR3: TGCGCCAGCAGCTTCGGACAGGGATCTGAAGCTTTCTTT.

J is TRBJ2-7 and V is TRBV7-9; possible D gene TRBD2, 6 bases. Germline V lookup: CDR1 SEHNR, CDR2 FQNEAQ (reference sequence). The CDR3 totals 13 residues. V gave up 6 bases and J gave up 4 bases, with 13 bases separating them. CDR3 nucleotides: TGTGCCAGCAGAAGCCGGGAGCCTTACGAGCAGTACTTC. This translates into CASRSREPYEQYF. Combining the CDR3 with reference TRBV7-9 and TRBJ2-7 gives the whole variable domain DTGVSQNPRHKITKRGQNVTFRCDPISEHNRLYWYRQTLGQGPEFLTYFQNEAQLEKSRLLSDRFSAERPKGSFSTLEIQRTEQGDSAMYLCASRSREPYEQYFGPGTRLTVT.

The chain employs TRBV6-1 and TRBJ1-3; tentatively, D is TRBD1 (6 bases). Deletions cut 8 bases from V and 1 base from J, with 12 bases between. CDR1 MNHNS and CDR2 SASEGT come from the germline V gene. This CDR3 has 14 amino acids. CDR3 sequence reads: CASETGSSGNTIYF. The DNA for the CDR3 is TGTGCCAGCGAGACAGGTTCTTCTGGAAACACCATATATTTT.

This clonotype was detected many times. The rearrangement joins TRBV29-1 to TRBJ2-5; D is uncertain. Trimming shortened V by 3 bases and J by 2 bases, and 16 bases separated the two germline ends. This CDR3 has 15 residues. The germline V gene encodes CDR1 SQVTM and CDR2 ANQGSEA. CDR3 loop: CSVDKMGITQETQYF. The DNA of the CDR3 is TGCAGCGTTGACAAGATGGGGATTACGCAAGAGACCCAGTACTTC.

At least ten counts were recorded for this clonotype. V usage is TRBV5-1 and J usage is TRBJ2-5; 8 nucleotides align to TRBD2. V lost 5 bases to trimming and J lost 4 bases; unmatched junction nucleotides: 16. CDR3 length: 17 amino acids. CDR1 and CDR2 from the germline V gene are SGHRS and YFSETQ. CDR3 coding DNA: TGCGCCAGCAGAATCCCTAGCGGGTCCGCGGAGGGAGAGACCCAGTACTTC. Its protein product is CASRIPSGSAEGETQYF.

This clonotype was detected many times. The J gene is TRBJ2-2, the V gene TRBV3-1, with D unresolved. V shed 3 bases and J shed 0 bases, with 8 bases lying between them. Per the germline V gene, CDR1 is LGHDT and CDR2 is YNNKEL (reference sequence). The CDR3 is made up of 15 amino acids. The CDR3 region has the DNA TGTGCCAGCAGCCAGTTTGTCGCGAACACCGGGGAGCTGTTTTTT. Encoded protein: CASSQFVANTGELFF.

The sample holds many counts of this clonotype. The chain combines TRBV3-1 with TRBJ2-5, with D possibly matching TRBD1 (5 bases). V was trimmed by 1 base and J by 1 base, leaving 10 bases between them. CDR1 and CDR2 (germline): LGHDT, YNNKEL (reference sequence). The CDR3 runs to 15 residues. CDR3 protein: CASSQVQDGQETQYF. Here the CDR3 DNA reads TGTGCCAGCAGCCAAGTACAGGACGGCCAAGAGACCCAGTACTTC.

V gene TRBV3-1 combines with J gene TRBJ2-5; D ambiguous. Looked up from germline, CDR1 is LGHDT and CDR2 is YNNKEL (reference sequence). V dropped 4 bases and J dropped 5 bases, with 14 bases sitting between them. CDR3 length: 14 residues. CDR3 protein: CASSRRPGAETQYF. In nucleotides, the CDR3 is TGTGCCAGCAGCCGACGCCCGGGTGCGGAGACCCAGTACTTC.

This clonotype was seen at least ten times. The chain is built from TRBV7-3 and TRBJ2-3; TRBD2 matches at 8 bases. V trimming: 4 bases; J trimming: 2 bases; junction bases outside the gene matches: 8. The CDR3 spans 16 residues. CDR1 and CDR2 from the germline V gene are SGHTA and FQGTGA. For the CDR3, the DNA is TGTGCCAGCAGCTCGGGGGTAGCGGGGTTCACAGATACGCAGTATTTT. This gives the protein CASSSGVAGFTDTQYF.

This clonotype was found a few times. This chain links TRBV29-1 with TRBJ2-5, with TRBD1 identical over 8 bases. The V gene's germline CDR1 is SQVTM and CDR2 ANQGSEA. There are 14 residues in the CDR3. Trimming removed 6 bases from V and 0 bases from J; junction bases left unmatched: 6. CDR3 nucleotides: TGCAGCGTCGACGGGACAGGCCACCAAGAGACCCAGTACTTC. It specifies CSVDGTGHQETQYF.

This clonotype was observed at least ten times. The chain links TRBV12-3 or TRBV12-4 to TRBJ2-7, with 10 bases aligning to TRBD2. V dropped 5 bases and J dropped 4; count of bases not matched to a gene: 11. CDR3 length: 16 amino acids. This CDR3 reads CASSPPVRSGRYEQYF. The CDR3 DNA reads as TGTGCCAGCAGTCCCCCCGTTCGTAGCGGGAGGTACGAGCAGTACTTC.

CDR3 in amino acids: CASSLHRGGLGTDTQYF. Here the CDR3 DNA reads TGTGCCAGCAGCCTCCATCGGGGGGGCCTAGGAACAGATACGCAGTATTTT. The rearrangement links TRBV13 to TRBJ2-3, with 8 bases matching TRBD2. With 5 bases clipped from V and 3 bases from J, the junction kept 13 bases outside the gene matches. The CDR3 sequence is 17 residues long. Germline V gene lookup returns CDR1 PRHDT and CDR2 FYEKMQ (reference sequence).

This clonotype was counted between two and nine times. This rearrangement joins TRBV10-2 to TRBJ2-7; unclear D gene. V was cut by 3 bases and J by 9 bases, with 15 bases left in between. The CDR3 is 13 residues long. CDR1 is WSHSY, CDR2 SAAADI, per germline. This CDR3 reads CASSDAGAAAQYF. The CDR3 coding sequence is TGCGCCAGCAGTGACGCAGGTGCGGCGGCGCAGTACTTC.

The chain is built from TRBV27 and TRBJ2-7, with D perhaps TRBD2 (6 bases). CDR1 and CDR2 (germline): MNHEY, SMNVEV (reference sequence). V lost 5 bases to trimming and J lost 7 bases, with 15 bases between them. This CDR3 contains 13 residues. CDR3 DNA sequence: TGTGCCAGCAGTGGGACTTCGTGGGGGGAGCAGTACTTC. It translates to CASSGTSWGEQYF.

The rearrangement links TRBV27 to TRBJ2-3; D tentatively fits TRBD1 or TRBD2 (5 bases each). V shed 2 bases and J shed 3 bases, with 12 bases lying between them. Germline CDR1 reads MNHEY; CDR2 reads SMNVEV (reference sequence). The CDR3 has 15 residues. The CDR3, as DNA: TGTGCCAGCAGTTTAAGGGGAGTCGGGACAGATACGCAGTATTTT. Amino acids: CASSLRGVGTDTQYF.

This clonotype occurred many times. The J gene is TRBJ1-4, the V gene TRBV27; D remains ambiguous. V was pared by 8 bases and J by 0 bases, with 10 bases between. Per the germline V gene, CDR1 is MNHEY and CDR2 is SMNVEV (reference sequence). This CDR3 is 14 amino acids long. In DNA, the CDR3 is TGTGCCAGCGGTAAACAGCCAACTAATGAAAAACTGTTTTTT. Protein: CASGKQPTNEKLFF.

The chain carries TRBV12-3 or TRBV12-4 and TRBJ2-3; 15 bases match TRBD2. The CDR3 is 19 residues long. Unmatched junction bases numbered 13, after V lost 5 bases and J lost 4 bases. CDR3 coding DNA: TGTGCCAGCAGTCCCGGGACTAGCGGGAGGCTAAGTAGTGCAGATACGCAGTATTTT. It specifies CASSPGTSGRLSSADTQYF.

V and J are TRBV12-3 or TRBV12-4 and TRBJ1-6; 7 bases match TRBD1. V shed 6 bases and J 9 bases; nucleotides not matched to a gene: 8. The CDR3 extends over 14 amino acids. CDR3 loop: CASRLSTGFSPLHF. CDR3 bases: TGTGCCAGCAGACTTTCGACAGGGTTTTCACCCCTCCACTTT.

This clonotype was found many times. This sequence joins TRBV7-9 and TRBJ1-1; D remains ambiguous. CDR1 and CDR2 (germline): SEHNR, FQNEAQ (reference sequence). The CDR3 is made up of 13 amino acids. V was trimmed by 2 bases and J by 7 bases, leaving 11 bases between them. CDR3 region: CASSLMATHEAFF. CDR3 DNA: TGTGCCAGCAGCTTAATGGCTACACATGAAGCTTTCTTT.

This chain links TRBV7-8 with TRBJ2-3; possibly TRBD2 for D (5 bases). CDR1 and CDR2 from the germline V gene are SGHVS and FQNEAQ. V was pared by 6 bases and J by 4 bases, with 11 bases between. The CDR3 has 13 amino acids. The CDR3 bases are TGTGCCAGCAGGCGAGCGGAGTCAGATACGCAGTATTTT. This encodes CASRRAESDTQYF.

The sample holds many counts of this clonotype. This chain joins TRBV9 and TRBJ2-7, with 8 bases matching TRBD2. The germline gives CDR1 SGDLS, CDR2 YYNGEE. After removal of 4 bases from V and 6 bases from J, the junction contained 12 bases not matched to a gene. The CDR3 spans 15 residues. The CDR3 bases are TGTGCCAGCAGCAAGCTAGCGGGCCCTAACAGCGAGCAGTACTTC. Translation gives CASSKLAGPNSEQYF.

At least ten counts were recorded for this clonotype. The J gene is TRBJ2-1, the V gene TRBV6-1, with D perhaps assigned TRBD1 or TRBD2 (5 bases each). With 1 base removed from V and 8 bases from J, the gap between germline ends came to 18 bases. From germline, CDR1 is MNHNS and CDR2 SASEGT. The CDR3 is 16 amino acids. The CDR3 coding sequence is TGTGCCAGCAGTGAAGTTTTCGTCCGGGGCGGCGATGAGCAGTTCTTC. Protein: CASSEVFVRGGDEQFF.

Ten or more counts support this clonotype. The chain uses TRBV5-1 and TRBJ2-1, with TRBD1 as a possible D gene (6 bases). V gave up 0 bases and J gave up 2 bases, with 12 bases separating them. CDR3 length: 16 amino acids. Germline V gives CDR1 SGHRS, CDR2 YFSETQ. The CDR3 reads CASSLERRGTYNEQFF. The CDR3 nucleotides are TGCGCCAGCAGCTTGGAGCGCAGGGGAACCTACAATGAGCAGTTCTTC.

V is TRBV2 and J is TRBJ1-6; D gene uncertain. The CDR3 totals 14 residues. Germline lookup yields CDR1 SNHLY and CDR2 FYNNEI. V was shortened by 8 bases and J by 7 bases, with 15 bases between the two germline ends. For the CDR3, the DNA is TGTGCCAGCTGCAGCGTCGCGGGAAATTCACCCCTCCACTTT. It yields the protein CASCSVAGNSPLHF.

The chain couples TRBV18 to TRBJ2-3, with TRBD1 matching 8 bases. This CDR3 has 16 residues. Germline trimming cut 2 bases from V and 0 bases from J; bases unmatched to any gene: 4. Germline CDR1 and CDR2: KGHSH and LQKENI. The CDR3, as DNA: TGTGCCAGCTCACCATACGGGACAGGCAGCACAGATACGCAGTATTTT. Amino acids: CASSPYGTGSTDTQYF. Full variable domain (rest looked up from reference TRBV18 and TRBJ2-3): NAGVMQNPRHLVRRRGQEARLRCSPMKGHSHVYWYRQLPEEGLKFMVYLQKENIIDESGMPKERFSAEFPKEGPSILRIQQVVRGDSAAYFCASSPYGTGSTDTQYFGPGTRLTVL.

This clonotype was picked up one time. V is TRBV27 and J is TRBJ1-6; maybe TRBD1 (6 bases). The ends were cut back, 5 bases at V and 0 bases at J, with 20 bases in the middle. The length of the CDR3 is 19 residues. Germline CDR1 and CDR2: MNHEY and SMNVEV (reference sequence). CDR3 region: CASSPIPYRAYSYNSPLHF. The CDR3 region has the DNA TGTGCCAGCAGTCCAATCCCCTACAGGGCGTACTCCTATAATTCACCCCTCCACTTT.

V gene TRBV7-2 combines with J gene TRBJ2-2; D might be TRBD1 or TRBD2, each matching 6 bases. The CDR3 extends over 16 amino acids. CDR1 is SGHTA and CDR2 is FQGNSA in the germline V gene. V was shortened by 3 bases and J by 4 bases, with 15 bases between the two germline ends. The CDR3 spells CASSLPTGAITGELFF. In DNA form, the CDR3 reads TGTGCCAGCAGCTTGCCCACGGGGGCGATCACCGGGGAGCTGTTTTTT. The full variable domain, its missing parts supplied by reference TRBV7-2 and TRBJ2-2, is GAGVSQSPSNKVTEKGKDVELRCDPISGHTALYWYRQSLGQGLEFLIYFQGNSAPDKSGLPSDRFSAERTGGSVSTLTIQRTQQEDSAVYLCASSLPTGAITGELFFGEGSRLTVL.

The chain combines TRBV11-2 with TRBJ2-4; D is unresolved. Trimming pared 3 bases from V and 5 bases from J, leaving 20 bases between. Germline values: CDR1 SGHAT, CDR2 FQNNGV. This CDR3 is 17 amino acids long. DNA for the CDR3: TGTGCCAGCAGCTTGTCGTCCGGCAGTCATAGCCAAAACATTCAGTACTTC. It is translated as CASSLSSGSHSQNIQYF.

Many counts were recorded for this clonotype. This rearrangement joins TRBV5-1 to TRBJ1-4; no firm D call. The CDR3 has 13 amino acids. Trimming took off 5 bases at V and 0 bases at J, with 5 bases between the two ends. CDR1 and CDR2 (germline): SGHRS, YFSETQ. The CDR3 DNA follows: TGCGCCAGCAGGGATGCAACTAATGAAAAACTGTTTTTT. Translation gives CASRDATNEKLFF.